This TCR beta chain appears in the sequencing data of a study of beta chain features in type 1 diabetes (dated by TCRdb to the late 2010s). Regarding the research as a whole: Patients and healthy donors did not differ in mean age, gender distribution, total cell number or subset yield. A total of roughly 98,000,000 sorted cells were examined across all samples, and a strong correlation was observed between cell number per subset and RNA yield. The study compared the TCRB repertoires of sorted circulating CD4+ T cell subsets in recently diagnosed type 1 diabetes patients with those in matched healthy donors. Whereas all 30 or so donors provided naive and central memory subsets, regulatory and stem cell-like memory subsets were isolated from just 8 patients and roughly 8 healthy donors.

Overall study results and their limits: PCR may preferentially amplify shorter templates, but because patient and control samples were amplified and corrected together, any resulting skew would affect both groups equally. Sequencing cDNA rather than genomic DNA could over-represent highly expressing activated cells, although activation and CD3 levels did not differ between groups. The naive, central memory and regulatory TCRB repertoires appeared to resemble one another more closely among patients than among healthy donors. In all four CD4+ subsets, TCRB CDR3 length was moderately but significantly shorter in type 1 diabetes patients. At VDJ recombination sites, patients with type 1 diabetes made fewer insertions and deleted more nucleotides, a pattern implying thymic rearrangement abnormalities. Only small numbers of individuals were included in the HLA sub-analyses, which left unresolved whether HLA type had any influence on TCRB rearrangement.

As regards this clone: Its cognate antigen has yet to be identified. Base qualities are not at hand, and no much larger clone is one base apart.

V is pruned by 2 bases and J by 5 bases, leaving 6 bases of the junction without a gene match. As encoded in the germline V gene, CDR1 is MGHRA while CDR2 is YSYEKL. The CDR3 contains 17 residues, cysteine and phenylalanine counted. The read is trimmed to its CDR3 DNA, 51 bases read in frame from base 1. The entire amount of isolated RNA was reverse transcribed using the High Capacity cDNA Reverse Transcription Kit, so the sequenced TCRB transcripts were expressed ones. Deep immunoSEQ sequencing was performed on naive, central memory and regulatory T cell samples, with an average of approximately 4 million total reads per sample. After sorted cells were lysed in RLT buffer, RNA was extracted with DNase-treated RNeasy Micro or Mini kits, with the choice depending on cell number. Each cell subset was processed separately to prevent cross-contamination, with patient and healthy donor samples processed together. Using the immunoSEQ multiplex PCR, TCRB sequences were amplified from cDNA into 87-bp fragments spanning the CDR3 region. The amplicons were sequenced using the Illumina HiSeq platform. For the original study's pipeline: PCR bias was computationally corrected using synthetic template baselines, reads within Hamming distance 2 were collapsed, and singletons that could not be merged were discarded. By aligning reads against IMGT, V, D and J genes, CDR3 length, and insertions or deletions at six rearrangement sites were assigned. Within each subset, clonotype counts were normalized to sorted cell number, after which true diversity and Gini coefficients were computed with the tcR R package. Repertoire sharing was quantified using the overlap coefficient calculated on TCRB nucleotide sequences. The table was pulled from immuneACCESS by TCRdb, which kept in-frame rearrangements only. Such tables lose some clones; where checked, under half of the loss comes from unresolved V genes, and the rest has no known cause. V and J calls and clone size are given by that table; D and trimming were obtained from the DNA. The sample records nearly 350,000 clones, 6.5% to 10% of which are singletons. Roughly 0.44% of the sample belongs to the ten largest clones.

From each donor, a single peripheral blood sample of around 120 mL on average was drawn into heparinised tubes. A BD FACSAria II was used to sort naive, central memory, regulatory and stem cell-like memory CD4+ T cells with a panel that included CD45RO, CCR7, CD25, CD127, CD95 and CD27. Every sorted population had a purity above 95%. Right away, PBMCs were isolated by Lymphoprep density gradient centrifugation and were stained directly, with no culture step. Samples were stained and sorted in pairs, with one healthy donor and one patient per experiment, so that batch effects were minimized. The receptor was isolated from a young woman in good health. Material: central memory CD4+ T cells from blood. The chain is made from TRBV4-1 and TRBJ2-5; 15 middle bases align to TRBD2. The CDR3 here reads CASSQWTSGRGSETQYF. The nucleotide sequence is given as TGCGCCAGCAGCCAATGGACTAGCGGGAGGGGGAGTGAGACCCAGTACTTC.